A selection of T cell receptor beta chains follows, all from one sample in a study of blood T cell repertoires in COVID-19. TCRdb's copy holds only in-frame clones and misses some; the assay was immunoSEQ multiplex PCR. The table has just over 300,000 clones, 87% seen once. The specimen was peripheral blood. All receptors derive from a man aged 18 to 30 with active or convalescent COVID-19. Each CDR3 is given with its conserved first and last residue. A D gene is named only where the DNA matches it firmly. Size tells how often a clone was seen (once, few, many) or the class of an expanded clone, and some rows leave it out.

cdr3_aa	cdr3_nt	j_call	d_call	v_call	clone_size
CASSLGLAENIQYF	TGCGCCAGCAGCTTGGGACTAGCAGAAAACATTCAGTACTTC	TRBJ2-4	TRBD2	TRBV5-1	NA
CASSTPFRNKRDEQFF	TGTGCCAGTAGTACCCCATTTCGTAACAAGCGCGATGAGCAGTTCTTC	TRBJ2-1	NA	TRBV19	NA
CATSDHRQGSGYTF	TGTGCCACCAGTGACCATAGACAGGGATCGGGCTACACCTTC	TRBJ1-2	TRBD1	TRBV24-1	NA
CASSRQGFEAFF	TGTGCCAGCAGTCGACAGGGGTTTGAAGCTTTCTTT	TRBJ1-1	TRBD1	TRBV27	NA
CASSPGLAGDQETQYF	TGTGCCAGCAGCCCCGGACTAGCGGGGGACCAAGAGACCCAGTACTTC	TRBJ2-5	TRBD2	TRBV7-9	NA
CASRPDRGYGEKLFF	TGTGCCAGCAGGCCCGACAGGGGGTATGGGGAAAAACTGTTTTTT	TRBJ1-4	TRBD1	TRBV6-5	few
CSASAGSANQPQHF	TGCAGTGCTAGTGCAGGCTCCGCCAATCAGCCCCAGCATTTT	TRBJ1-5	NA	TRBV20-1	NA
CASSVGASGGEPLETQYF	TGTGCCAGCAGCGTAGGGGCTAGCGGGGGGGAACCCCTGGAGACCCAGTACTTC	TRBJ2-5	TRBD2	TRBV9	NA
CASSIRTGVTEAFF	TGTGCCAGTAGTATTAGGACAGGGGTCACTGAAGCTTTCTTT	TRBJ1-1	TRBD1	TRBV19	NA
CASSPGLGMSSYNEQFF	TGTGCCAGCAGTCCGGGACTCGGAATGAGCTCCTACAATGAGCAGTTCTTC	TRBJ2-1	NA	TRBV7-3	NA
CASSRSGTGGEQYF	TGTGCCAGCAGCCGTTCCGGGACAGGGGGCGAGCAGTACTTC	TRBJ2-7	TRBD1	TRBV5-8	NA
CASSFHERSGYTF	TGTGCCAGCAGTTTCCACGAACGGTCTGGCTACACCTTC	TRBJ1-2	NA	TRBV27	NA
CASSYYGATDTQYF	TGTGCCAGCAGTTACTATGGAGCCACAGATACGCAGTATTTT	TRBJ2-3	NA	TRBV6-2/TRBV6-3	NA
CASSTRDRGTEQYF	TGTGCCAGTAGTACCCGGGACAGGGGTACCGAGCAGTACTTC	TRBJ2-7	TRBD1	TRBV19	NA
CASSPWRDGSNEKLFF	TGTGCCAGCTCACCATGGAGGGATGGATCTAATGAAAAACTGTTTTTT	TRBJ1-4	NA	TRBV18	NA
CASRPNSYEQYF	TGTGCCAGCAGGCCCAACAGCTACGAGCAGTACTTC	TRBJ2-7	NA	TRBV28	NA
CATSDSGTGDEKLFF	TGTGCCACCAGTGACTCCGGGACAGGGGATGAAAAACTGTTTTTT	TRBJ1-4	TRBD1	TRBV24-1	NA
CASAQSGKKDYGYTF	TGCGCCAGCGCCCAATCGGGAAAAAAGGACTATGGCTACACCTTC	TRBJ1-2	NA	TRBV5-1	NA
CASSQTGTGINEQYF	TGTGCCAGCAGCCAAACCGGGACAGGGATAAACGAGCAGTACTTC	TRBJ2-7	TRBD1	TRBV14	once
CASSELQGAGEKLFF	TGCGCCAGCAGCGAACTACAGGGGGCGGGTGAAAAACTGTTTTTT	TRBJ1-4	TRBD1	TRBV5-1	few
CASSTRAGLVGTQYF	TGTGCCAGCAGTACCAGGGCGGGACTAGTAGGGACCCAGTACTTC	TRBJ2-5	TRBD2	TRBV6-5	NA
CASSQWTGDLSNQPQHF	TGCGCCAGCAGCCAATGGACAGGGGATCTGAGCAATCAGCCCCAGCATTTT	TRBJ1-5	TRBD1	TRBV4-1	NA
CASSPGTSSSEQYF	TGCGCCAGCAGCCCCGGGACTAGCTCCAGCGAGCAGTACTTC	TRBJ2-7	TRBD2	TRBV4-1	NA
CASSQDRKETQYF	TGTGCCAGCAGCCAGGACAGGAAAGAGACCCAGTACTTC	TRBJ2-5	TRBD1	TRBV7-8	NA
CASSPREGELFF	TGTGCCAGCTCACCCCGGGAAGGGGAGCTGTTTTTT	TRBJ2-2	NA	TRBV18	NA
CASSHDRGYGYTF	TGTGCCAGCAGTCACGACAGGGGGTACGGCTACACCTTC	TRBJ1-2	TRBD1	TRBV12-3/TRBV12-4	NA
CASSTQGRNEQFF	TGTGCCAGCTCCACACAGGGGAGGAATGAGCAGTTCTTC	TRBJ2-1	NA	TRBV18	NA
CASRMGTGITGELFF	TGTGCCAGCAGAATGGGGACAGGAATCACCGGGGAGCTGTTTTTT	TRBJ2-2	TRBD1	TRBV6-5	NA
CASSGRNTGELFF	TGTGCCAGTAGTGGCAGGAACACCGGGGAGCTGTTTTTT	TRBJ2-2	NA	TRBV2	once
CASSLGGQGNTIYF	TGCGCCAGCAGCTTGGGGGGACAGGGAAACACCATATATTTT	TRBJ1-3	TRBD1	TRBV5-1	once
CASSLLNQPQHF	TGTGCCAGTAGTCTCCTCAATCAGCCCCAGCATTTT	TRBJ1-5	NA	TRBV19	NA
CASSDFQYEQYF	TGTGCCAGCAGTGATTTTCAATACGAGCAGTACTTC	TRBJ2-7	NA	TRBV6-1	NA
CASSSLGQGGNQPQHF	TGTGCCAGCAGTTCCCTAGGACAGGGGGGCAATCAGCCCCAGCATTTT	TRBJ1-5	TRBD1	TRBV27	NA
CSVERGLEGYTF	TGCAGCGTTGAGAGGGGGCTTGAAGGCTACACCTTC	TRBJ1-2	TRBD1	TRBV29-1	NA
CASSLPWGLGELFF	TGTGCCAGCAGCTTACCCTGGGGCCTCGGGGAGCTGTTTTTT	TRBJ2-2	NA	TRBV11-2	once
CASSVTNTGELFF	TGTGCCAGCAGTGTCACGAACACCGGGGAGCTGTTTTTT	TRBJ2-2	NA	TRBV2	NA
CASSLEGQNSYNEQFF	TGCGCCAGCAGCTTGGAGGGACAGAACTCCTACAATGAGCAGTTCTTC	TRBJ2-1	TRBD1	TRBV5-1	NA
CASSLEIAGGPDTQYF	TGTGCCAGCAGCTTGGAAATAGCGGGGGGGCCAGATACGCAGTATTTT	TRBJ2-3	TRBD2	TRBV5-4	NA
CASSFGTGSDTQYF	TGTGCCAGCAGCTTCGGGACAGGGTCAGATACGCAGTATTTT	TRBJ2-3	TRBD1	TRBV5-6	NA
CASRAPDRGQFYGYTF	TGTGCCAGCCGAGCTCCAGACAGGGGGCAATTCTATGGCTACACCTTC	TRBJ1-2	TRBD1	TRBV7-2	NA
CASSSQGVRADTQYF	TGTGCCAGCAGCTCCCAGGGGGTCCGGGCAGATACGCAGTATTTT	TRBJ2-3	TRBD1	TRBV7-2	NA
CASKGPDRSYEQYF	TGTGCCAGCAAGGGGCCGGACAGGAGCTACGAGCAGTACTTC	TRBJ2-7	TRBD1	TRBV28	NA
CASSPGQPGFSGYTF	TGCGCCAGCAGCCCGGGACAGCCAGGGTTCAGTGGCTACACCTTC	TRBJ1-2	TRBD1	TRBV4-1	NA
CASSQVRGQGEAFF	TGTGCCAGCAGCCAAGTCAGGGGGCAGGGTGAAGCTTTCTTT	TRBJ1-1	TRBD1	TRBV3-1/TRBV3-2	NA
CASSYLTAGSNQPQHF	TGTGCCAGCAGTTATCTGACAGCGGGGAGCAATCAGCCCCAGCATTTT	TRBJ1-5	NA	TRBV6-6	NA
CASSLWDTSNEKLFF	TGTGCCAGCAGTCTCTGGGACACCTCTAATGAAAAACTGTTTTTT	TRBJ1-4	NA	TRBV6-5	NA
CASSEWGRNIQYF	TGTGCCAGCAGTGAATGGGGGAGGAACATTCAGTACTTC	TRBJ2-4	NA	TRBV25-1	NA
CASSELGAGTNTGELFF	TGTGCCAGCAGTGAATTAGGGGCGGGAACCAACACCGGGGAGCTGTTTTTT	TRBJ2-2	NA	TRBV2	NA
CASSQPQGTGNTIYF	TGCGCCAGCAGCCAACCACAGGGGACTGGAAACACCATATATTTT	TRBJ1-3	TRBD1	TRBV4-1	NA
CASRLQGSYNEQFF	TGTGCCAGCAGGTTACAGGGGTCTTACAATGAGCAGTTCTTC	TRBJ2-1	TRBD1	TRBV6-5	NA